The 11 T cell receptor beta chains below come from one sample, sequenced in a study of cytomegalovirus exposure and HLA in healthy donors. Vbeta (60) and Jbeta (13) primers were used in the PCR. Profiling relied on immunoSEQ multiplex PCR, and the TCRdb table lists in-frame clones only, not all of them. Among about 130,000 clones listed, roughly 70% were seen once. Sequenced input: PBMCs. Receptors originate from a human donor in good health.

The CDR3 DNA reads TGCGCCAGCAGCCCTCAGGGCGGGAGGGATGAGCAGTTCTTC. It specifies CASSPQGGRDEQFF. The genes are TRBV5-1 and TRBJ2-1; 9 nucleotides match TRBD2. CDR1 is SGHRS, CDR2 YFSETQ, per germline. V shed 4 bases, J shed 8 bases, and the junction held 7 bases outside the gene matches. This CDR3 has 14 residues.

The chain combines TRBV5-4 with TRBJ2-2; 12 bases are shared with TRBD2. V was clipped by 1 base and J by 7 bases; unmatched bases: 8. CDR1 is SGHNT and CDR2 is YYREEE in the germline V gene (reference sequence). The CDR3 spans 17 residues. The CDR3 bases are TGTGCCAGCAGCTTGACTAGCGGGAGGAGAGGGGGCGGGGAGCTGTTTTTT. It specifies CASSLTSGRRGGGELFF.

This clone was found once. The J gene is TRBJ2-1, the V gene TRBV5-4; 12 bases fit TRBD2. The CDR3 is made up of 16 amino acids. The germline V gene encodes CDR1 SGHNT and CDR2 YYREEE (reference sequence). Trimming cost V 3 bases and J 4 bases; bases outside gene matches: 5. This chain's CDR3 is CASSSRTSGVYNEQFF. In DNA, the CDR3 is TGTGCCAGCAGCTCCCGGACTAGCGGGGTATACAATGAGCAGTTCTTC.

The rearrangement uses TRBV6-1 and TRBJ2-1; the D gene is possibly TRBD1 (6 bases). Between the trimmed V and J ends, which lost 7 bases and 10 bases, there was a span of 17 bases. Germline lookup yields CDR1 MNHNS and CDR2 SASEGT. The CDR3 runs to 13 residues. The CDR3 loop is CASTLTGAVEQFF. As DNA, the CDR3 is TGTGCCAGCACCTTGACAGGAGCTGTCGAGCAGTTCTTC.

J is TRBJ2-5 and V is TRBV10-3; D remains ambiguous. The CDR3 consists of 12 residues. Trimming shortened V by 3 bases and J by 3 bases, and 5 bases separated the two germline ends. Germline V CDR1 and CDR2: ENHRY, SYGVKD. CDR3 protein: CAISDGKETQYF. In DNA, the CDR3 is TGTGCCATCAGTGATGGCAAAGAGACCCAGTACTTC.

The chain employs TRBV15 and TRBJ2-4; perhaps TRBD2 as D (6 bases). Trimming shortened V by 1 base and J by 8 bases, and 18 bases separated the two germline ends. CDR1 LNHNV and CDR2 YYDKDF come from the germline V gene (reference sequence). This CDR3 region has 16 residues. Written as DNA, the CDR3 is TGTGCCACCAGCAGAGGAGCGGGTCCAAGGCGGGACATTCAGTACTTC. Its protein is CATSRGAGPRRDIQYF. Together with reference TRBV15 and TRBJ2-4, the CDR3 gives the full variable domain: DAMVIQNPRYQVTQFGKPVTLSCSQTLNHNVMYWYQQKSSQAPKLLFHYYDKDFNNEADTPDNFQSRRPNTSFCFLDIRSPGLGDTAMYLCATSRGAGPRRDIQYFGAGTRLSVL.

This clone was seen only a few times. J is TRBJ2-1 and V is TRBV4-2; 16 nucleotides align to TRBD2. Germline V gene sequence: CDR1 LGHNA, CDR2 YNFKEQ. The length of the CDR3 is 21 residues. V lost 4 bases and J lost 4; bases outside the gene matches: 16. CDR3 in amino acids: CASSPGLAGGSDSLSYNEQFF. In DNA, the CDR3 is TGTGCCAGCAGCCCGGGACTAGCGGGAGGGTCCGATTCCCTATCTTACAATGAGCAGTTCTTC.

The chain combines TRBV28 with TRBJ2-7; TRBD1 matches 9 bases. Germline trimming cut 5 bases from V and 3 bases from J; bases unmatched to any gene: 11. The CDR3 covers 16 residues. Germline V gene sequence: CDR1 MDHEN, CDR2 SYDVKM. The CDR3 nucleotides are TGTGCCAGCAGTCACACATCCGGGACAGGGAGCTACGAGCAGTACTTC. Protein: CASSHTSGTGSYEQYF.

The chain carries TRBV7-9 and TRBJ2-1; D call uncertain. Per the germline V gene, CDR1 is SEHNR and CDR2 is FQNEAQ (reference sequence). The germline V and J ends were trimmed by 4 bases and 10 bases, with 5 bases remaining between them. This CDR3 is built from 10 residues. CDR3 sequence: CASSSLEQFF. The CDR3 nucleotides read TGTGCCAGCAGCTCACTAGAGCAGTTCTTC.

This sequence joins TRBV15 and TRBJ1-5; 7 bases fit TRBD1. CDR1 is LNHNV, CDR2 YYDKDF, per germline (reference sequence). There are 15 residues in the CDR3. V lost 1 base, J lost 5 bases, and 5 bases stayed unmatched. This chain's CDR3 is CATSRAQTGYQPQHF. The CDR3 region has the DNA TGTGCCACCAGCAGAGCCCAGACAGGGTATCAGCCCCAGCATTTT.

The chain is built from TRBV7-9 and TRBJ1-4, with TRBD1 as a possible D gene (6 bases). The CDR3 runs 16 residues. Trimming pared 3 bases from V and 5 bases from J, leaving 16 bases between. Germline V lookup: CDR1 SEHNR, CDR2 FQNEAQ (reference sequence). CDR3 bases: TGTGCCAGCAGCTTGGACAGAGGGAACTTCAATGAAAAACTGTTTTTT. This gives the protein CASSLDRGNFNEKLFF.